One sample yielded the 8 T cell receptor beta chains listed below, sequenced in a study of T cells and Merkel cell carcinoma outcomes. Assay used: immunoSEQ multiplex PCR; TCRdb lists only in-frame clones, some missing. The sample consists of 9,500 to 15,000 clones, about 95% of them appearing once. The sequenced material came from tumor tissue from Merkel cell carcinoma. The receptors stem from a human donor with Merkel cell carcinoma.

This rearrangement joins TRBV7-9 to TRBJ1-2; unclear D gene. The CDR3 loop spans 14 amino acids. CDR1 is SEHNR, CDR2 FQNEAQ, per germline (reference sequence). Between the trimmed V and J ends, which lost 3 bases and 6 bases, there was a span of 14 bases. The CDR3 sequence: CASSFSGLRDGYTF. For the CDR3, the DNA is TGTGCCAGCAGCTTTTCGGGCCTAAGGGATGGCTACACCTTC.

The genes are TRBV18 and TRBJ2-5; 11 bases line up with TRBD2. CDR3 length equals 17 residues. V gave up 2 bases and J gave up 1 base; unmatched junction bases: 6. Germline CDR1 KGHSH, CDR2 LQKENI. The CDR3 is CASSPIAGGSPQETQYF. The CDR3 DNA reads as TGTGCCAGCTCACCAATAGCGGGAGGGTCCCCCCAAGAGACCCAGTACTTC.

The chain combines TRBV9 with TRBJ2-3; 12 bases match TRBD2. V shed 2 bases and J 7 bases; nucleotides not matched to a gene: 2. The CDR3 covers 14 residues. Germline-derived CDR1 and CDR2 are SGDLS and YYNGEE. The CDR3 DNA follows: TGTGCCAGCAGCGTTGGGACTAGCGGGCATACGCAGTATTTT. It codes for CASSVGTSGHTQYF.

The genes are TRBV7-9 and TRBJ2-7, with D unclear. This CDR3 contains 15 residues. The germline CDR1 and CDR2 sequences are SEHNR and FQNEAQ (reference sequence). The V gene lost 1 base and the J gene lost 0 bases, with 10 bases spanning the gap. The CDR3 reads CASSLDGRISYEQYF. The DNA for the CDR3 is TGTGCCAGCAGCTTAGATGGGCGGATCTCCTACGAGCAGTACTTC.

The chain links TRBV7-9 to TRBJ2-7; 10 bases fit TRBD2. This CDR3 is 14 amino acids long. From germline, CDR1 is SEHNR and CDR2 FQNEAQ (reference sequence). The ends lost 3 bases at V and 7 bases at J; junction bases unmatched: 6. For the CDR3, the DNA is TGTGCCAGCAGCTTTCTAGCGGGAGCGAGGGAGCAGTACTTC. This codes for CASSFLAGAREQYF.

The chain joins TRBV5-1 to TRBJ1-2; 7 positions match TRBD1. Unmatched junction bases numbered 13, after V lost 4 bases and J lost 7 bases. Germline V CDR1 and CDR2: SGHRS, YFSETQ. This CDR3 comprises 15 residues. This CDR3 reads CASSRDTGVEGGYTF. For the CDR3, the DNA is TGCGCCAGCAGCCGGGATACAGGGGTCGAGGGTGGCTACACCTTC.

The rearrangement links TRBV4-3 to TRBJ1-2; D is ambiguous. Trimming pared 1 base from V and 2 bases from J, leaving 5 bases between. This CDR3 has 13 residues. Germline CDR1 is LGHNA and CDR2 is YSLEER. The chain's CDR3 is CASSQATNYGYTF. The DNA of the CDR3 is TGCGCCAGCAGCCAAGCGACGAACTATGGCTACACCTTC.

The V gene is TRBV30, the J gene TRBJ1-2, with 7 bases lining up with TRBD1. The length of the CDR3 is 17 residues. Germline lookup yields CDR1 GTSNPN and CDR2 SVGIG (reference sequence). With V trimmed by 8 bases and J by 7 bases, 25 bases remained unmatched. DNA of the CDR3: TGTGCCGGAACCAAACAGAAAAAAGGGGGCGTCTTGGCTGGCTACACCTTC. This gives the protein CAGTKQKKGGVLAGYTF.